This T cell receptor beta chain was captured by sequencing in a study of cytomegalovirus exposure and HLA in healthy donors. General study results and limits: It was shown in a later analysis that HLA-associated TCR beta chains were more clonally expanded than other, equally common chains. In a later analysis, several top co-occurrence clusters appeared linked to parvovirus B19, influenza, CMV and Epstein-Barr virus. A later analysis linked more than 15,000 TCR beta sequences to HLA alleles at 0.05 false discovery rate. A few CMV-associated chains proved CMV antigen-specific in vitro.

This CDR3 contains 17 residues. Germline V gene sequence: CDR1 MDHEN, CDR2 SYDVKM. Trimming removed 1 base from V and 2 bases from J, with 17 bases in between. The PCR used 60 Vbeta and 13 Jbeta primers. The method was immunoSEQ multiplex PCR; TCRdb's version includes in-frame clones alone and lacks a portion of them. The data show 100,000 to 150,000 clones, around 80% seen once. Regarding this clone: The target antigen is unknown.

This clonotype was obtained from a man aged 30 to 39 in good health and CMV-seronegative. This sequence joins TRBV28 and TRBJ1-2, with TRBD1 as a possible D gene (6 bases). The specimen sequenced was PBMCs. CDR3 bases: TGTGCCAGCAGTTTATACCCCAGCAGGACAGCCAACTATGGCTACACCTTC. Protein sequence: CASSLYPSRTANYGYTF.